A selection of T cell receptor beta chains follows, all from one sample in a study of human T cells and chemical hapten exposure. TCRdb redid the calling of the RACE reads with MiXCR, one entry per CDR3 protein. The data contain 85,000 to 90,000 distinct CDR3 sequences, roughly 8.8% of them singletons. Sequenced material: whole blood, taken in connection with sensitization to the hapten diphenylcyclopropenone (DPC). The receptors were sampled from a middle-aged woman with alopecia areata. Some clones in this sample may be carry-over from other donors' samples. The CDR3 runs from the conserved cysteine through the conserved F or W. Fields, in order: clone size, D gene, J gene, CDR3 length, V gene, CDR3 protein, CDR3 DNA. D genes are given only for firm matches. Clone sizes are given selectively: once, few, many, or a class where the clone is expanded.

>many|TRBD2|TRBJ2-3|13|TRBV20-1
CSAPGGGGDTQYF
TGCAGTGCGCCGGGGGGGGGCGGAGATACGCAGTATTTT
>NA|TRBD1|TRBJ2-7|13|TRBV11-1
CASSPSGGYEQYF
TGTGCCAGCAGCCCGTCAGGGGGCTACGAGCAGTACTTC
>few|TRBD2|TRBJ2-7|16|TRBV28
CASRYRVGGGSYEQYF
TGTGCCAGCAGGTACCGCGTTGGGGGGGGCTCCTACGAGCAGTACTTC
>few|NA|TRBJ2-5|15|TRBV7-9
CASSLAGGRKETQYF
TGTGCCAGCAGCTTAGCGGGGGGAAGGAAAGAGACCCAGTACTTC
>few|NA|TRBJ1-5|15|TRBV6-2/TRBV6-3
CASSYTGGQYQPQHF
TGTGCCAGCAGTTACACCGGGGGGCAATATCAGCCCCAGCATTTT
>many|TRBD1|TRBJ1-1|15|TRBV4-1
CASSQDRDGYTEAFF
TGCGCCAGCAGCCAGGACAGGGATGGGTACACTGAAGCTTTCTTT
>many|NA|TRBJ2-7|15|TRBV7-2
CASSLEGLGTYEQYF
TGTGCCAGCAGCTTAGAAGGTCTCGGAACCTACGAGCAGTACTTC
>many|NA|TRBJ1-5|12|TRBV6-6
CASSRASGPQHF
TGTGCCAGCAGTCGAGCGTCCGGGCCCCAGCATTTT
>many|NA|TRBJ1-1|12|TRBV11-2
CASVRRPPEAFF
TGTGCCTCCGTCCGGAGGCCTCCTGAAGCTTTCTTT
>many|NA|TRBJ2-1|12|TRBV5-5
CASSLSTREQFF
TGTGCCAGCAGCTTGTCCACCCGCGAGCAGTTCTTC
>many|NA|TRBJ1-2|13|TRBV12-3/TRBV12-4
CASSPDTNYGYTF
TGTGCCAGCAGCCCGGACACTAACTATGGCTACACCTTC
>NA|NA|TRBJ2-3|15|TRBV7-8
CASSLPGHQTDTQYF
TGTGCCAGCAGCTTGCCGGGACACCAAACAGATACGCAGTATTTT
>NA|TRBD1|TRBJ1-6|13|TRBV2
CASSEAGGSPLHF
TGTGCCAGCAGTGAGGCAGGGGGCTCACCCCTCCACTTT
>many|NA|TRBJ2-2|15|TRBV6-2/TRBV6-3
CASSFRISGTGELFF
TGTGCCAGCAGTTTTAGGATCTCTGGCACCGGGGAGCTGTTTTTT
>NA|TRBD1|TRBJ2-5|16|TRBV7-9
CASSFRDRGYQETQYF
TGTGCCAGCAGCTTCCGGGACAGGGGCTACCAAGAGACCCAGTACTTC
>many|TRBD2|TRBJ2-7|14|TRBV9
CASSVTSGAYEQYF
TGTGCCAGCAGCGTAACTAGCGGGGCCTACGAGCAGTACTTC
>NA|NA|TRBJ1-2|11|TRBV20-1
CSARGDYGYTF
TGCAGTGCTAGGGGCGATTATGGCTACACCTTC